The 22 T cell receptor beta chains presented below share a single source sample, sequenced in a study of T cell responses to AZD1222 COVID-19 vaccine. The assay was immunoSEQ multiplex PCR, and TCRdb's table has in-frame clones only and misses some. The data show 80,000 or so clones, 90% seen once. The sequencing used peripheral blood, collected 28 days after the second AZD1222 dose. The receptor source for this set is an adult who received the AZD1222 COVID-19 vaccine.

This chain uses TRBV2 with TRBJ1-4; D is ambiguous. Germline V CDR1 and CDR2: SNHLY, FYNNEI. Trimming stripped 8 bases from V and 2 bases from J, with 9 bases between. The CDR3 sequence is 13 residues long. Here the CDR3 reads CASVRTTNEKLFF. The DNA of the CDR3 is TGTGCCAGCGTGCGGACGACTAATGAAAAACTGTTTTTT.

V usage is TRBV5-1 and J usage is TRBJ1-3; D not resolved. This CDR3 spans 14 amino acids. With 4 bases removed from V and 0 bases from J, the gap between germline ends came to 8 bases. Germline V gene data show CDR1 as SGHRS and CDR2 as YFSETQ. In nucleotides, the CDR3 is TGCGCCAGCAGCGAGAGCTTCTCTGGAAACACCATATATTTT. Its protein is CASSESFSGNTIYF.

This clone occurred once. This rearrangement joins TRBV13 to TRBJ1-4; D is unclear. Germline lookup yields CDR1 PRHDT and CDR2 FYEKMQ (reference sequence). The CDR3 spans 15 residues. Trimming cost V 3 bases and J 6 bases, with 14 bases left between them. CDR3 DNA: TGTGCCAGCAGCTTTTCGTCTCACGAGTATGAAAAACTGTTTTTT. Protein: CASSFSSHEYEKLFF.

The V gene is TRBV12-3 or TRBV12-4, the J gene TRBJ2-1; D is uncertain. This CDR3 has 11 residues. Deletions cut 3 bases from V and 12 bases from J, with 9 bases between. The CDR3 reads CASSFDSWQFF. For the CDR3, the DNA is TGTGCCAGCAGTTTTGACTCATGGCAGTTCTTC.

This chain links TRBV4-1 with TRBJ1-1; the D gene is possibly TRBD1 (5 bases). With 1 base removed from V and 0 bases from J, the gap between germline ends came to 15 bases. The CDR3 totals 17 residues. Germline loops: CDR1 MGHRA, CDR2 YSYEKL. CDR3 DNA sequence: TGCGCCAGCAGCCAAGGTTTAGTAAAGGGGCTGAACACTGAAGCTTTCTTT. It is translated as CASSQGLVKGLNTEAFF.

The chain joins TRBV24-1 to TRBJ2-1, with 8 bases identical to TRBD2. CDR1 is KGHDR and CDR2 is SFDVKD in the germline V gene. The CDR3 contains 13 residues. The V gene end was trimmed by 6 bases and the J gene end by 4 bases; junction bases not matched to a gene: 1. As DNA, the CDR3 is TGTGCCACCAGTAGCGGGGGATACAATGAGCAGTTCTTC. The encoded protein is CATSSGGYNEQFF.

The chain employs TRBV6-1 and TRBJ1-5; TRBD1 aligns across 7 bases. From germline, CDR1 is MNHNS and CDR2 SASEGT. The junction had 15 bases not matched to a gene; V was cut back by 1 base and J by 0 bases. CDR3 length: 20 amino acids. The CDR3 nucleotides are TGTGCCAGCAGTGAAGATCCGCCAGGACAGGATTCCTATAGCAATCAGCCCCAGCATTTT. Encoded protein: CASSEDPPGQDSYSNQPQHF.

This clone was observed once. The DNA for the CDR3 is TGCGCCAGCAGCCAAGAATTACTAGCGGGAGTCGAGCAGTTCTTC. It encodes CASSQELLAGVEQFF. This chain uses TRBV4-3 with TRBJ2-1, with TRBD2 identical over 11 bases. J lost 10 bases, V lost 0 bases, and 5 bases had no gene match. Germline V lookup: CDR1 LGHNA, CDR2 YSLEER. The CDR3 is 15 amino acids.

The chain has TRBV14 and TRBJ2-2; TRBD2 matches at 8 bases. With 4 bases clipped from V and 5 bases from J, the junction kept 9 bases outside the gene matches. The CDR3 has 16 residues. Germline V CDR1 and CDR2: SGHDN, FVKESK. Written as DNA, the CDR3 is TGTGCCAGCAGCCGGACGGGGGGGCCGGTGACCGGGGAGCTGTTTTTT. Translation: CASSRTGGPVTGELFF.

The chain employs TRBV5-1 and TRBJ2-5; TRBD2 is a possible D gene (5 bases). V was pared by 5 bases and J by 5 bases, with 10 bases between. CDR1 and CDR2 (germline): SGHRS, YFSETQ. This CDR3 has 12 amino acids. The CDR3 loop reads CASSTGEETQYF. The CDR3 DNA reads TGCGCCAGCAGTACCGGGGAGGAGACCCAGTACTTC. The full variable domain, in which reference TRBV5-1 and TRBJ2-5 provide the parts outside the CDR3, is KAGVTQTPRYLIKTRGQQVTLSCSPISGHRSVSWYQQTPGQGLQFLFEYFSETQRNKGNFPGRFSGRQFSNSRSEMNVSTLELGDSALYLCASSTGEETQYFGPGTRLLVL.

The CDR3 DNA follows: TGTGCCATCAGTGACCCAGGGGATGAGCAGTTCTTC. Amino acids: CAISDPGDEQFF. This chain joins TRBV10-3 and TRBJ2-1; TRBD1 might be the D (6 bases). The CDR3 extends over 12 amino acids. Trimming took 3 bases from V and 8 from J, leaving 8 bases between them. CDR1 and CDR2 from the germline V gene are ENHRY and SYGVKD.

This clone was seen only once. This rearrangement joins TRBV7-9 to TRBJ1-3; D not resolved. Germline lookup yields CDR1 SEHNR and CDR2 FQNEAQ (reference sequence). The V and J ends lost 1 base and 7 bases respectively, with 5 bases between them. The length of the CDR3 is 12 residues. The CDR3 region has the DNA TGTGCCAGCAGCTTAGGTTCCAACACCATATATTTT. This encodes CASSLGSNTIYF.

The V call is TRBV11-3, the J call TRBJ1-6; D is undetermined. Germline V gene lookup returns CDR1 SGHNT and CDR2 YENEEA. V was trimmed by 2 bases and J by 7 bases, leaving 12 bases between them. CDR3 length: 15 amino acids. CDR3: CASSLIHTGNSPLHF. The CDR3 region has the DNA TGTGCCAGCAGCTTAATTCACACGGGCAATTCACCCCTCCACTTT. The full variable domain, its missing parts supplied by reference TRBV11-3 and TRBJ1-6, is EAGVVQSPRYKIIEKKQPVAFWCNPISGHNTLYWYLQNLGQGPELLIRYENEEAVDDSQLPKDRFSAERLKGVDSTLKIQPAELGDSAVYLCASSLIHTGNSPLHFGNGTRLTVT.

J is TRBJ2-3 and V is TRBV9; 9 bases agree with TRBD2. This CDR3 spans 14 amino acids. Germline V gives CDR1 SGDLS, CDR2 YYNGEE. V shed 3 bases and J 5 bases; nucleotides not matched to a gene: 4. The CDR3 DNA reads TGTGCCAGCAGCGGGGGACTAGCCAGAGATACGCAGTATTTT. As protein: CASSGGLARDTQYF.

The genes are TRBV6-5 and TRBJ2-2, with D unresolved. Trimming shortened V by 2 bases and J by 7 bases, and 11 bases separated the two germline ends. Germline values: CDR1 MNHEY, CDR2 SVGAGI. This CDR3 has 14 residues. The CDR3 protein is CASSYRRLVGELFF. CDR3 in DNA: TGTGCCAGCAGTTACAGGCGATTAGTCGGGGAGCTGTTTTTT.

This chain joins TRBV9 and TRBJ2-5; the match to TRBD2 covers 7 bases. Unmatched junction bases numbered 4, after V lost 3 bases and J lost 2 bases. Germline lookup yields CDR1 SGDLS and CDR2 YYNGEE. This CDR3 contains 14 residues. Here the CDR3 DNA reads TGTGCCAGCAGCGCCGCCGGGGGGCAAGAGACCCAGTACTTC. Its translation: CASSAAGGQETQYF.

The rearrangement uses TRBV27 and TRBJ1-6; unclear D gene. The CDR3 covers 14 residues. The V end was cut by 3 bases, the J end by 4 bases, with 7 bases between. The germline gives CDR1 MNHEY, CDR2 SMNVEV (reference sequence). This chain's CDR3 is CASSLGQYNSPLHF. DNA of the CDR3: TGTGCCAGCAGTTTGGGCCAGTATAATTCACCCCTCCACTTT.

V and J are TRBV18 and TRBJ1-5; no reliable D call. This CDR3 is built from 12 residues. The V end was cut by 3 bases, the J end by 4 bases, with 4 bases between. CDR1 and CDR2 (germline): KGHSH, LQKENI. Here the CDR3 reads CASSPGNQPQHF. CDR3 DNA sequence: TGTGCCAGCTCACCTGGGAATCAGCCCCAGCATTTT.

J is TRBJ1-2 and V is TRBV20-1, with D tentatively TRBD1 (5 bases). Per the germline V gene, CDR1 is DFQATT and CDR2 is SNEGSKA (reference sequence). V lost 3 bases, J lost 1 base, and 12 bases lay in between. This CDR3 comprises 14 residues. The CDR3 reads CSASEGIGNYGYTF. CDR3 nucleotides: TGCAGTGCTAGTGAGGGGATTGGTAACTATGGCTACACCTTC.

This rearrangement joins TRBV2 to TRBJ1-6; no definite D call. Germline lookup yields CDR1 SNHLY and CDR2 FYNNEI. CDR3 length: 15 amino acids. The V gene lost 1 base and the J gene lost 7 bases, with 11 bases spanning the gap. CDR3 bases: TGTGCCAGCAGTGAAGACAGACGGGGAAATTCACCCCTCCACTTT. Its translation: CASSEDRRGNSPLHF.

This chain joins TRBV2 and TRBJ1-6, with D possibly matching TRBD1 (5 bases). CDR3 length: 14 residues. The germline V and J ends were trimmed by 5 bases and 7 bases, with 12 bases remaining between them. The germline V gene has CDR1 SNHLY and CDR2 FYNNEI. DNA for the CDR3: TGTGCCAGCAGTCCGGGACCAGCAAATTCACCCCTCCACTTT. Translated, it gives CASSPGPANSPLHF.

The chain links TRBV19 to TRBJ2-1; D is undetermined. V was shortened by 3 bases and J by 6 bases, with 9 bases between the two germline ends. Germline V lookup: CDR1 LNHDA, CDR2 SQIVND (reference sequence). The CDR3 contains 13 residues. CDR3: CASSIGPVNEQFF. CDR3 nucleotide sequence: TGTGCCAGTAGTATTGGGCCCGTCAATGAGCAGTTCTTC.